The clone carrying this T cell receptor (beta chain) was seen more than once but under ten times. The antigen is not known. The source of the sample is a study of identical twins. J was trimmed by 1 base and V by 6 bases; bases with no gene match: 6. This CDR3 is 15 amino acids long. MiXCR, applied by TCRdb to the 5' RACE reads, yields one record per CDR3 protein. The sample has 420,000 or so distinct CDR3 sequences; approximately 17% are singletons. Study-wide findings and caveats: Within cord blood, abundant beta clonotypes carried fewer insertions, but memory repertoires showed no such trend.

The material sequenced was naive T cells sorted from blood. The clonotype was recovered from a man between 45 and 60 years old in good health. The gene calls are TRBV12-3 or TRBV12-4 and TRBJ1-5; 7 bases map to TRBD1. The CDR3 protein is CASSSRQGSNQPQHF. DNA for the CDR3: TGTGCCAGCAGCAGCAGACAGGGAAGCAATCAGCCCCAGCATTTT.